These 30 T cell receptor beta chains came from one sample sequenced in a study of human T cells and chemical hapten exposure. TCRdb reanalysed the RACE reads using MiXCR and keeps one entry per CDR3 protein. The sample contains around 65,000 distinct CDR3 sequences, under 7.5% of which appear only once. Time point denoted: healthy volunteer bleed at 6 weeks. Unfractionated whole blood was the source from which total RNA was extracted. What was sequenced was whole blood. These receptors were obtained from a female donor in good health. Some clones in this sample may be carry-over from other donors' samples.

This clonotype was detected a few times. V and J are TRBV20-1 and TRBJ1-2; 9 bases are a match to TRBD1. CDR3 length equals 13 residues. CDR1 and CDR2 from the germline V gene are DFQATT and SNEGSKA (reference sequence). The V segment lost 1 base and the J segment 5 bases; nucleotides outside the gene matches: 2. CDR3 in DNA: TGCAGTGCTAGAGGACAGGGGGAATATGGCTACACCTTC. Its translation is CSARGQGEYGYTF.

The chain has TRBV20-1 and TRBJ1-1; 8 positions agree with TRBD1. V trimming: 6 bases; J trimming: 4 bases; junction bases outside the gene matches: 10. This CDR3 contains 14 residues. CDR1 is DFQATT, CDR2 SNEGSKA, per germline (reference sequence). CDR3: CSATTTRGLTEAFF. In DNA form, the CDR3 reads TGCAGTGCCACAACGACCAGGGGGCTCACTGAAGCTTTCTTT.

Note on this clonotype: A read error may be the cause here, since a much bigger clone is one base away. This rearrangement joins TRBV7-2 to TRBJ2-1; TRBD2 matches at 7 bases. This CDR3 has 15 residues. From germline, CDR1 is SGHTA and CDR2 FQGNSA. The CDR3 here is CASSLRGLQTNKQFF. CDR3 sequence (DNA): TGTGCCAGCAGCTTAAGGGGACTACAAACCAATAAGCAGTTCTTC.

This clonotype has a single count. Possible read error: a much larger clone is one base away. This chain connects TRBV2 to TRBJ1-5, with D perhaps matching TRBD1 (6 bases). This CDR3 has 14 amino acids. In germline, CDR1 is SNHLY, CDR2 FYNNEI. Here the CDR3 DNA reads TGTGCCAGCAGTGAACGGACAGACAATCAGCCCCGGCATTTT. As protein: CASSERTDNQPRHF.

This clonotype was found once. The rearrangement uses TRBV7-6 and TRBJ2-1; D is ambiguous. Germline V gene sequence: CDR1 SGHVS, CDR2 FNYEAQ. V lost 3 bases to trimming and J lost 2 bases, with 5 bases between them. The CDR3 runs to 13 residues. The CDR3 loop is CASSFSPYNEQFF. The CDR3, as DNA: TGTGCCAGCAGCTTTTCCCCCTACAATGAGCAGTTCTTC.

A few counts support this clonotype. The chain is built from TRBV7-9 and TRBJ2-1; D might be TRBD2 (6 bases). The germline gives CDR1 SEHNR, CDR2 FQNEAQ (reference sequence). Trimming pared 3 bases from V and 10 bases from J, leaving 25 bases between. This CDR3 has 17 residues. This chain's CDR3 is CASSFSGTPRVAGEQFF. Written as DNA, the CDR3 is TGTGCCAGCAGCTTTAGTGGGACCCCCCGGGTGGCGGGAGAGCAGTTCTTC.

This clonotype was recorded a few times. The V call is TRBV19, the J call TRBJ2-2; 13 bases agree with TRBD2. V shed 7 bases and J 4 bases; nucleotides not matched to a gene: 9. CDR1 and CDR2 from the germline V gene are LNHDA and SQIVND (reference sequence). The CDR3 runs to 17 residues. Here the CDR3 reads CASTEGLAGVGTGELFF. The CDR3 nucleotides are TGTGCCAGTACCGAAGGACTAGCGGGAGTAGGCACCGGGGAGCTGTTTTTT.

With regard to this clonotype: A much larger clone differs by one base, so this may be a read error. This chain connects TRBV7-2 to TRBJ1-1, with D possibly being TRBD1 (5 bases). Germline CDR1 reads SGHTA; CDR2 reads FQGNSA. Trimming cost V 1 base and J 1 base, with 22 bases left between them. The CDR3 runs to 19 residues. The CDR3 nucleotides read TGTGCCAGCAGCTTAGACGACGGGTGCAGGGAATTTGCGAACACTGAAGCTTTCTTT. It yields the protein CASSLDDGCREFANTEAFF.

In this sample, this clonotype turned up many times. The chain joins TRBV7-3 to TRBJ2-3; no firm D call. This CDR3 region has 14 residues. Trimming took off 2 bases at V and 5 bases at J, with 11 bases between the two ends. Germline V lookup: CDR1 SGHTA, CDR2 FQGTGA. DNA for the CDR3: TGTGCCAGCAGCTTAGCTGCCCCCCTAGATACGCAGTATTTT. Translated: CASSLAAPLDTQYF.

The table lists this clonotype with a few counts. The CDR3 sequence: CAFSAGTGELFF. CDR3 coding DNA: TGTGCCTTCTCAGCGGGGACCGGGGAGCTGTTTTTT. The chain carries TRBV28 and TRBJ2-2, with 7 bases aligning to TRBD2. There are 12 residues in the CDR3. The germline V gene encodes CDR1 MDHEN and CDR2 SYDVKM. The V gene end was trimmed by 11 bases and the J gene end by 5 bases; junction bases not matched to a gene: 5.

In this sample, this clonotype turned up a few times. The chain links TRBV28 to TRBJ2-7, with 11 bases matching TRBD1. This CDR3 is built from 14 residues. Germline-derived CDR1 and CDR2 are MDHEN and SYDVKM. Trimming at V came to 7 bases and at J to 1 base, leaving 3 bases not matched to a gene. The CDR3 nucleotides read TGTGCCAGCATTGGACAGGGGGCATCCTACGAGCAGTACTTC. Amino acid sequence: CASIGQGASYEQYF.

This clonotype was counted ten times or more. The J gene is TRBJ2-3, the V gene TRBV10-3; possibly TRBD2 for D (5 bases). The CDR3 length is 14 residues. Trimming pared 10 bases from V and 0 bases from J, leaving 14 bases between. Germline V gives CDR1 ENHRY, CDR2 SYGVKD. The CDR3 protein is CATRPAASTDTQYF. The CDR3 nucleotides read TGTGCCACACGTCCAGCGGCTAGCACAGATACGCAGTATTTT.

The rearrangement joins TRBV29-1 to TRBJ1-3; TRBD1 might be the D (5 bases). Germline V gene data show CDR1 as SQVTM and CDR2 as ANQGSEA. V lost 2 bases to trimming and J lost 2 bases, with 13 bases between them. This CDR3 region has 15 residues. The CDR3 spells CSVEPREGAGNTIYF. The CDR3 nucleotides read TGCAGCGTTGAACCCAGGGAGGGTGCTGGAAACACCATATATTTT.

This clonotype was detected a few times. CDR3 in amino acids: CASSPGTGKEKLFF. CDR3 coding DNA: TGCGCCAGCAGCCCCGGGACAGGGAAGGAAAAACTGTTTTTT. This chain links TRBV5-1 with TRBJ1-4, with 9 bases aligning to TRBD1. This CDR3 has 14 amino acids. CDR1 and CDR2 (germline): SGHRS, YFSETQ. The ends lost 4 bases at V and 8 bases at J; junction bases unmatched: 6.

This clonotype was observed a few times. J is TRBJ2-7 and V is TRBV19; TRBD1 aligns across 7 bases. V shed 2 bases and J 0 bases; nucleotides not matched to a gene: 4. Germline values: CDR1 LNHDA, CDR2 SQIVND (reference sequence). This CDR3 contains 15 residues. The CDR3 DNA follows: TGTGCCAGTAGTATAAGGCCAGGGGGCTCCTACGAGCAGTACTTC. This translates into CASSIRPGGSYEQYF.

This clonotype was observed at least ten times. The chain joins TRBV6-6 to TRBJ2-2; 11 nucleotides agree with TRBD2. Trimming at V came to 1 base and at J to 5 bases, leaving 3 bases not matched to a gene. CDR3 length equals 16 residues. The germline V gene has CDR1 MNHNY and CDR2 SVGAGI (reference sequence). CDR3 sequence (DNA): TGTGCCAGCAGTTACTTCCTAGCGGGAGGAACCGGGGAGCTGTTTTTT. As protein: CASSYFLAGGTGELFF.

This clonotype was recorded many times. V gene TRBV12-5 combines with J gene TRBJ2-5; 7 positions match TRBD1. The CDR3 contains 14 residues. CDR1 LGHNT and CDR2 FRNRAP come from the germline V gene. V shed 5 bases and J 5 bases; nucleotides not matched to a gene: 8. The chain's CDR3 is CASGPTGSGETQYF. CDR3 bases: TGTGCTAGTGGTCCGACAGGGTCAGGCGAGACCCAGTACTTC.

In its sample, this clonotype was seen a few times. The chain joins TRBV5-5 to TRBJ2-3; either TRBD1 or TRBD2 may fit D (5 bases each). Trimming shortened V by 6 bases and J by 4 bases, and 15 bases separated the two germline ends. This CDR3 comprises 14 residues. In germline, CDR1 is SGHKS, CDR2 YYEKEE (reference sequence). DNA for the CDR3: TGTGCCAGCACCCAGACGACGGGGCCAGATACGCAGTATTTT. It encodes CASTQTTGPDTQYF.

This clonotype came up many times. The J gene is TRBJ2-3, the V gene TRBV6-1, with 8 bases matching TRBD2. The CDR3 is 16 amino acids. Germline V gene lookup returns CDR1 MNHNS and CDR2 SASEGT. V lost 5 bases to trimming and J lost 0 bases; unmatched junction nucleotides: 7. Written as DNA, the CDR3 is TGTGCCAGCAGTTTACCCGGCGGGGGGAGCACAGATACGCAGTATTTT. It yields the protein CASSLPGGGSTDTQYF.

Comments on this clonotype: An end of the junction does not agree with germline; a read error may underlie this. The V gene is TRBV6-5, the J gene TRBJ1-1; D is uncertain. Per germline, CDR1 MNHEY and CDR2 SVGAGI. This CDR3 is built from 16 residues. Written as DNA, the CDR3 is TGTGCCAGCAGTAGAGGAGGCGCGTTCGCGAACACTGTAGCTTTCTTT. Translated: CASSRGGAFANTVAFF.

This clonotype was seen repeatedly, ten times or more. The chain carries TRBV4-1 and TRBJ2-1; 9 bases match TRBD2. CDR3 length: 17 amino acids. CDR1 MGHRA and CDR2 YSYEKL come from the germline V gene. Unmatched junction bases numbered 8, after V lost 0 bases and J lost 5 bases. The CDR3 reads CASSQDYGTSFNNEQFF. DNA for the CDR3: TGCGCCAGCAGCCAAGATTACGGGACTAGCTTTAACAATGAGCAGTTCTTC.

This clonotype appeared many times. The rearrangement links TRBV20-1 to TRBJ1-2; no clear D gene. V lost 6 bases and J lost 4, with 15 bases in between. CDR1 is DFQATT, CDR2 SNEGSKA, per germline (reference sequence). CDR3 length equals 13 residues. The CDR3 spells CSARVPSTYGYTF. Here the CDR3 DNA reads TGCAGTGCCCGGGTCCCATCTACCTATGGCTACACCTTC.

This clonotype was picked up many times. V and J are TRBV29-1 and TRBJ1-1, with D uncertain. Trimming removed 6 bases from V and 0 bases from J, with 17 bases in between. This CDR3 is 15 amino acids long. Germline V gives CDR1 SQVTM, CDR2 ANQGSEA. CDR3 in amino acids: CSVWNLGQLNTEAFF. CDR3 nucleotides: TGCAGCGTGTGGAATCTCGGGCAGCTGAACACTGAAGCTTTCTTT.

The table lists this clonotype with many counts. A junction boundary mismatches the germline segment, possibly from a read error. V usage is TRBV5-1 and J usage is TRBJ2-5, with unresolved D. Germline V gene lookup returns CDR1 SGHRS and CDR2 YFSETQ. This CDR3 has 11 residues. CDR3 coding DNA: TGTGCCAGCAGTCTGCAGGAGACCCAGTACTTC. It specifies CASSLQETQYF.

This clonotype was detected ten times or more. This chain connects TRBV29-1 to TRBJ2-5; 7 bases line up with TRBD2. The length of the CDR3 is 13 residues. CDR1 is SQVTM, CDR2 ANQGSEA, per germline. The V gene end was trimmed by 4 bases and the J gene end by 2 bases; junction bases not matched to a gene: 4. CDR3 in DNA: TGCAGCGTTGGAATTAGCGGGCAAGAGACCCAGTACTTC. Amino acids: CSVGISGQETQYF.

This chain uses TRBV4-1 with TRBJ1-5; no reliable D call. The CDR3 length is 13 residues. V dropped 3 bases and J dropped 9 bases, with 12 bases sitting between them. CDR1 is MGHRA, CDR2 YSYEKL, per germline. The CDR3 DNA follows: TGCGCCAGCAGCCACTGGGAGGAGTGGCCCCAGCATTTT. Translation: CASSHWEEWPQHF.

This clonotype came up many times. The chain carries TRBV11-2 and TRBJ2-4, with 8 positions matching TRBD1. The CDR3 has 17 residues. Germline loops: CDR1 SGHAT, CDR2 FQNNGV. J gave up 2 bases and V 2 bases, and 8 bases lay outside the gene matches. As DNA, the CDR3 is TGTGCCAGCAGCTTAACTGGGACAGGCGGGACCAAAAACATTCAGTACTTC. Translated, it gives CASSLTGTGGTKNIQYF.

This clonotype has at least ten counts. The rearrangement uses TRBV12-3 or TRBV12-4 and TRBJ2-1; 9 positions agree with TRBD2. The CDR3 length is 15 residues. Unmatched junction bases numbered 12, after V lost 7 bases and J lost 8 bases. The CDR3 DNA follows: TGTGCCAGCATCCTTATAGCGGGAGTTGGATATGAGCAGTTCTTC. This codes for CASILIAGVGYEQFF.

This chain connects TRBV24-1 to TRBJ2-3, with D perhaps being TRBD1 or TRBD2 (5 bases each). The V gene's germline CDR1 is KGHDR and CDR2 SFDVKD. Trimming took off 0 bases at V and 2 bases at J, with 20 bases between the two ends. The CDR3 loop spans 19 amino acids. In DNA form, the CDR3 reads TGTGCCACCAGTGATTTGCATCAGGGCGGGTCCTTTCCCACAGATACGCAGTATTTT. It specifies CATSDLHQGGSFPTDTQYF.

This clonotype was detected many times. The rearrangement links TRBV19 to TRBJ2-7; TRBD1 is a possible D gene (5 bases). V lost 3 bases to trimming and J lost 2 bases, with 14 bases between them. CDR3 length: 15 amino acids. Germline values: CDR1 LNHDA, CDR2 SQIVND (reference sequence). The CDR3, as DNA: TGTGCCAGTAGTATTGGGCAGGGCCTTCCCTACGAGCAGTACTTC. Its protein is CASSIGQGLPYEQYF.